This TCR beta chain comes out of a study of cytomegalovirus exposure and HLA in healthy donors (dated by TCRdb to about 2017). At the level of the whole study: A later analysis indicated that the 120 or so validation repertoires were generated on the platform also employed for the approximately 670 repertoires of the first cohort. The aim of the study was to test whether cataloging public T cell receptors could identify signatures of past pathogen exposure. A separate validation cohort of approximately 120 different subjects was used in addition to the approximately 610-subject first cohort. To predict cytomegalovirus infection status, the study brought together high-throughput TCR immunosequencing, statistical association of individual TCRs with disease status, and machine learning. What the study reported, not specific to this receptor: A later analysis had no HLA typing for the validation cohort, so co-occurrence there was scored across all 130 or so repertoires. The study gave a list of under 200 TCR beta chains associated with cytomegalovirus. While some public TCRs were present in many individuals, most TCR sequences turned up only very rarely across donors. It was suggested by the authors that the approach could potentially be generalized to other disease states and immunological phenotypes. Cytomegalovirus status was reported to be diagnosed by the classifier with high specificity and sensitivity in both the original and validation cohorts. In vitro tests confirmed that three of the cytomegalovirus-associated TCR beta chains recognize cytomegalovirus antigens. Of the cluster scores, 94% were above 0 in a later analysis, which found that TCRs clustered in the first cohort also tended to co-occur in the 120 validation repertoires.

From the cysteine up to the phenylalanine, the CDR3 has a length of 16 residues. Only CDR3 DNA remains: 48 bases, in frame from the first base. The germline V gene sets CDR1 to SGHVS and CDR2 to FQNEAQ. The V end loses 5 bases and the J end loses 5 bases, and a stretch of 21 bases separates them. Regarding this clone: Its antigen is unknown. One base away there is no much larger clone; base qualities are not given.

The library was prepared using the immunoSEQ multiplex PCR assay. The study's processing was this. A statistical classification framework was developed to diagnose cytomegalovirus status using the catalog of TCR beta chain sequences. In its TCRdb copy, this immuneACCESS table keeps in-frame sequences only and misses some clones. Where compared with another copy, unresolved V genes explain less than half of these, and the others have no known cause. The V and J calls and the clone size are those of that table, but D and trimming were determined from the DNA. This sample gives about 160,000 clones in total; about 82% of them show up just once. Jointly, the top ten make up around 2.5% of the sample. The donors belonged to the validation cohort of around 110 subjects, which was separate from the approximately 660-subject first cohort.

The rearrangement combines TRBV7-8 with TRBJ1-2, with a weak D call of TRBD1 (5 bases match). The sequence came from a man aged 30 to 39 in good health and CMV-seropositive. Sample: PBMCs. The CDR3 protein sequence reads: CASSPQNTAAGYGYTF. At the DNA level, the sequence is TGTGCCAGCAGCCCCCAGAACACCGCGGCAGGGTATGGCTACACCTTC.